This T cell receptor (beta chain) comes out of a study of CXCR3-negative and CXCR3-positive naive CD8 T cells. Study conclusions and caveats: TRBV-TRBJ usage was similar across naive CXCR3 subsets but distinct in memory cells.

It was by 5' RACE with UMI labels that the TRB cDNA libraries were prepared. From its re-call of the 5' RACE reads, TCRdb lists each CDR3 protein once, without DNA. Recorded here are fewer than 60,000 distinct CDR3 sequences; the top ten clones represent roughly 19%. Details on this clonotype: Its specificity is not known.

CDR3 length: 14 residues. Germline V lookup: CDR1 SQVTM, CDR2 ANQGSEA. Sorts that each held 250,000 to 300,000 cells were run in triplicate for every CD8+ T cell subset. The clonotype originates from a human donor in good health. Some clones in this sample may be carry-over from other donors' samples. The chain has TRBV29-1 and TRBJ2-4; TCRdb designates TRBD1, a call that cannot be tested without DNA. The material sequenced was memory CD8+ T cells from blood. The CDR3 loop reads CSVVGDGAKNIQYF. Looking up the rest from reference TRBV29-1 and TRBJ2-4 gives the full variable domain: SAVISQKPSRDICQRGTSLTIQCQVDSQVTMMFWYRQQPGQSLTLIATANQGSEATYESGFVIDKFPISRPNLTFSTLTVSNMSPEDSSIYLCSVVGDGAKNIQYFGAGTRLSVL.